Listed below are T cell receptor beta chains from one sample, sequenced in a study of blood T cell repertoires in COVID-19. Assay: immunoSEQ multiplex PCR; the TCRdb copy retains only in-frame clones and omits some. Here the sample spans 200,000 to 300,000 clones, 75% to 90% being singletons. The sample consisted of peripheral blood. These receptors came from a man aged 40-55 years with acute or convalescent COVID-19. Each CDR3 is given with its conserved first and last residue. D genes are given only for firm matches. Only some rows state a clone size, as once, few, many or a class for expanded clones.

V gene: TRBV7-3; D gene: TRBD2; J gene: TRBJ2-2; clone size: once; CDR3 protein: CASSWGLAGGTGELFF; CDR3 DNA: TGTGCCAGCAGCTGGGGACTAGCGGGAGGAACCGGGGAGCTGTTTTTT
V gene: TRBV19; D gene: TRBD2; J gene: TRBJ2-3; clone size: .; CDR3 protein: CASSTGTSSTDTQYF; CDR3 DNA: TGTGCCAGTAGTACTGGGACTAGTAGCACAGATACGCAGTATTTT
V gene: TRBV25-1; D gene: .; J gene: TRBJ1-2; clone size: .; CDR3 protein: CASSELAVDGYTF; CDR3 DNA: TGTGCCAGCAGTGAGCTAGCAGTGGATGGCTACACCTTC
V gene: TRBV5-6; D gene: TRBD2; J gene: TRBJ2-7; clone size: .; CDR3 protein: CASSFAASGRIGQYF; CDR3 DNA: TGTGCCAGCAGCTTCGCCGCCAGCGGGAGGATAGGACAGTACTTC
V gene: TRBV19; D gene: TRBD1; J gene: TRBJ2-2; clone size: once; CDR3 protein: CASGQGYTGELFF; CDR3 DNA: TGTGCCAGTGGACAGGGGTACACCGGGGAGCTGTTTTTT
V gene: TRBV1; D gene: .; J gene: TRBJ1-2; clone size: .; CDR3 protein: CTSSHRQAIYGYTF; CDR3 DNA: TGCACCAGCAGCCATAGACAGGCTATCTATGGCTACACCTTC
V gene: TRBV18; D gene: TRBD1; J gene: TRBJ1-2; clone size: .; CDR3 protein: CASSPEGASGYTF; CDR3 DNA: TGTGCCAGCTCACCAGAGGGGGCGTCTGGCTACACCTTC
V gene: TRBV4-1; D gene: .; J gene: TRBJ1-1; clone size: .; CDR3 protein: CASSQDSPTNTEAFF; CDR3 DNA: TGCGCCAGCAGCCAAGACAGTCCCACGAACACTGAAGCTTTCTTT
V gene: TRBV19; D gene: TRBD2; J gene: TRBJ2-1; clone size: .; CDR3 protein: CASSFVAGVGNEQFF; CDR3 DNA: TGTGCCAGTAGTTTTGTAGCGGGTGTAGGCAATGAGCAGTTCTTC
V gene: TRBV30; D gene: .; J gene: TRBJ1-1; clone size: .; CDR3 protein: CAWSRTVEAFF; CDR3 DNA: TGTGCCTGGAGCAGGACAGTTGAAGCTTTCTTT
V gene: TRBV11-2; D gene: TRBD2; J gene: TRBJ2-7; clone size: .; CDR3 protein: CASSLPGGEGSYEQYF; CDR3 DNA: TGTGCCAGCAGCTTGCCCGGGGGGGAGGGCTCCTACGAGCAGTACTTC
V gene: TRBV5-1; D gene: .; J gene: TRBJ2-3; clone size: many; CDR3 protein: CASSLAGTSTDTQYF; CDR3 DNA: TGCGCCAGCAGCTTGGCCGGGACTAGCACAGATACGCAGTATTTT
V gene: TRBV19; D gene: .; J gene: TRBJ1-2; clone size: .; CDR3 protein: CASSIVQSNYGYTF; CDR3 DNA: TGTGCCAGTAGTATAGTTCAGTCTAACTATGGCTACACCTTC
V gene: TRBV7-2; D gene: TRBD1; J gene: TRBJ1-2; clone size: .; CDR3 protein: CASSPSGTGSNYGYTF; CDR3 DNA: TGTGCCAGCAGCCCGAGCGGGACAGGCAGCAACTATGGCTACACCTTC
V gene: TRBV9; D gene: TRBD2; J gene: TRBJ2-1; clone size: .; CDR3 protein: CASSARLAGGSSYNEQFF; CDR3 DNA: TGTGCCAGCAGCGCCCGGCTAGCGGGAGGGAGCTCCTACAATGAGCAGTTCTTC
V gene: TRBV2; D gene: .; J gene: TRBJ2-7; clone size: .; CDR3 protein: CASTLTGYEQYF; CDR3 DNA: TGTGCCAGCACCCTGACAGGCTACGAGCAGTACTTC
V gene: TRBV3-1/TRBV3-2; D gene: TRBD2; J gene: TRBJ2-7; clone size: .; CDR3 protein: CASSQQSGRDGYEQYF; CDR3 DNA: TGTGCCAGCAGCCAACAATCCGGGAGGGATGGATACGAGCAGTACTTC
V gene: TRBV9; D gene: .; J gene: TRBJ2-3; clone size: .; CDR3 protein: CASSASQATDTQYF; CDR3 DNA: TGTGCCAGCAGCGCCTCTCAGGCCACAGATACGCAGTATTTT
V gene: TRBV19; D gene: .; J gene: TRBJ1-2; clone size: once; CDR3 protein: CASRYTGLRNYGYTF; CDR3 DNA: TGTGCCAGTAGATACACAGGGTTGCGAAACTATGGCTACACCTTC
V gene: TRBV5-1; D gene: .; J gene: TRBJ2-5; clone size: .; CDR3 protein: CASSQETPGWGQETQYF; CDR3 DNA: TGCGCCAGCAGTCAGGAAACCCCGGGGTGGGGCCAAGAGACCCAGTACTTC
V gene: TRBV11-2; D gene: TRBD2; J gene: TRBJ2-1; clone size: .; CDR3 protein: CASSSPGIAGVEQFF; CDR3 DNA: TGTGCCAGCAGCTCCCCCGGGATAGCGGGAGTTGAGCAGTTCTTC
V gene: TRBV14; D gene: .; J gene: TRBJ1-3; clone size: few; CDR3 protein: CASSQGYLSGNTIYF; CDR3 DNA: TGTGCCAGCAGCCAAGGGTACCTATCTGGAAACACCATATATTTT